The 29 T cell receptor beta chains in this list originate from one sample, sequenced in a study of T cell responses to AZD1222 COVID-19 vaccine. TCRdb's table, derived via immunoSEQ multiplex PCR, lists solely in-frame clones and lacks some. The sample includes approximately 120,000 clones, about 89% seen only once; the top ten take around 10%. The sample was peripheral blood, taken on day 0 of MenACWY control vaccination. These receptor sequences come from an adult in good health.

The J gene is TRBJ1-5, the V gene TRBV6-1; D remains unclear. Per the germline V gene, CDR1 is MNHNS and CDR2 is SASEGT. Trimming stripped 1 base from V and 0 bases from J, with 7 bases between. The CDR3 consists of 15 residues. DNA for the CDR3: TGTGCCAGCAGTGAAGTAATTAATAGCAATCAGCCCCAGCATTTT. Translated, it gives CASSEVINSNQPQHF.

V gene TRBV4-1 combines with J gene TRBJ2-7, with 7 bases matching TRBD2. CDR1 MGHRA and CDR2 YSYEKL come from the germline V gene. The CDR3 is 18 residues long. Germline trimming cut 1 base from V and 2 bases from J; bases unmatched to any gene: 14. CDR3 bases: TGCGCCAGCAGCCAAGTATCCGGGGACCGGGACTATACCTACGAGCAGTACTTC. It encodes CASSQVSGDRDYTYEQYF.

About this clone itself: The same CDR3 arises from other DNA sequences in this sample as well. The chain couples TRBV7-9 to TRBJ2-3; 8 bases are shared with TRBD2. Germline trimming cut 4 bases from V and 3 bases from J; bases unmatched to any gene: 9. This CDR3 has 16 residues. In germline, CDR1 is SEHNR, CDR2 FQNEAQ (reference sequence). CDR3 in amino acids: CASSSTTGGGTDTQYF. The CDR3 coding sequence is TGTGCCAGCAGCTCCACGACGGGAGGGGGTACAGATACGCAGTATTTT.

The chain combines TRBV7-9 with TRBJ2-3, with 13 bases fitting TRBD2. This CDR3 has 16 residues. The V gene end was trimmed by 3 bases and the J gene end by 5 bases; junction bases not matched to a gene: 5. CDR1 is SEHNR, CDR2 FQNEAQ, per germline (reference sequence). This CDR3 is CASSFRTSGRGDTQYF. The CDR3 region has the DNA TGTGCCAGCAGCTTCCGGACTAGCGGGAGAGGAGATACGCAGTATTTT.

This clone was seen once. The chain carries TRBV4-1 and TRBJ1-6; 10 positions match TRBD1. The CDR3 consists of 15 residues. CDR1 and CDR2 (germline): MGHRA, YSYEKL. The junction had 4 bases not matched to a gene; V was cut back by 2 bases and J by 9 bases. Written as DNA, the CDR3 is TGCGCCAGCAGCCAACAGGGACAGGGGATTTCACCCCTCCACTTT. Translation gives CASSQQGQGISPLHF.

This clone was seen more than once but under ten times. The gene calls are TRBV6-1 and TRBJ2-6; D is unresolved. Germline CDR1 is MNHNS and CDR2 is SASEGT. CDR3 length: 12 amino acids. V was clipped by 8 bases and J by 0 bases, with 2 bases between them. In DNA, the CDR3 is TGTGCCAGCTACTCTGGGGCCAACGTCCTGACTTTC. It is translated as CASYSGANVLTF.

This chain joins TRBV7-7 and TRBJ2-2, with D uncertain. Trimming took 5 bases from V and 6 from J, leaving 19 bases between them. Looked up from germline, CDR1 is SSHAT and CDR2 is FNYEAQ (reference sequence). CDR3 size: 16 residues. This CDR3 reads CASSPTIRHAPGELFF. The DNA for the CDR3 is TGTGCCAGCAGCCCCACAATTCGACATGCCCCCGGGGAGCTGTTTTTT. The entire variable domain, with the rest obtained from reference TRBV7-7 and TRBJ2-2, is as follows: GAGVSQSPRYKVTKRGQDVTLRCDPISSHATLYWYQQALGQGPEFLTYFNYEAQPDKSGLPSDRFSAERPEGSISTLTIQRTEQRDSAMYRCASSPTIRHAPGELFFGEGSRLTVL.

The V call is TRBV3-1 (or the pseudogene TRBV3-2), the J call TRBJ2-7; 7 nucleotides agree with TRBD1. Germline values: CDR1 LGHDT, CDR2 YNNKEL (reference sequence). The CDR3 sequence is 13 residues long. The J segment lost 2 bases and the V segment lost 6 bases, leaving 4 bases of the junction unmatched. The CDR3 is CASRLGQAYEQYF. The CDR3 bases are TGTGCCAGCAGACTCGGACAGGCCTACGAGCAGTACTTC.

The gene calls are TRBV3-1 (or the pseudogene TRBV3-2) and TRBJ1-4, with D tentatively TRBD1 (5 bases). The CDR3 has 16 amino acids. Germline loops: CDR1 LGHDT, CDR2 YNNKEL (reference sequence). Trimming left V 1 base short and J 5 bases short, with 14 bases between. The CDR3 DNA sequence: TGTGCCAGCAGCCAAGCGGAGGACACCCAGAATGAAAAACTGTTTTTT. Amino acid sequence: CASSQAEDTQNEKLFF.

The CDR3 DNA follows: TGTGCCAGCAGCTTGGTTGGGGGGCTCGGTGAAGCTTTCTTT. This translates into CASSLVGGLGEAFF. The chain combines TRBV5-6 with TRBJ1-1; tentatively, D is TRBD1 (6 bases). Germline CDR1 is SGHDT and CDR2 is YYEEEE. V was clipped by 0 bases and J by 7 bases, with 13 bases between them. The CDR3 runs to 14 residues.

The chain uses TRBV29-1 and TRBJ2-1, with TRBD2 identical over 7 bases. CDR1 is SQVTM, CDR2 ANQGSEA, per germline. CDR3 length: 15 residues. Trimming took 7 bases from V and 6 from J; bases not matched to a gene: 15. The CDR3 here is CSARLRGRALNEQFF. CDR3 coding DNA: TGCAGCGCCCGACTACGGGGGAGGGCCCTCAATGAGCAGTTCTTC.

The DNA for the CDR3 is TGTGCCAGCAGTTACGGGCAGGGTGTAAACACCATATATTTT. Its translation: CASSYGQGVNTIYF. This chain connects TRBV6-6 to TRBJ1-3; weak D call: TRBD1 (5 bases). V was pared by 2 bases and J by 6 bases, with 11 bases between. Germline CDR1 MNHNY, CDR2 SVGAGI (reference sequence). CDR3 length equals 14 residues.

V and J are TRBV11-3 and TRBJ2-1, with D uncertain. This CDR3 has 11 amino acids. Germline CDR1 is SGHNT and CDR2 is YENEEA. The germline V and J ends were trimmed by 1 base and 10 bases, with 5 bases remaining between them. DNA of the CDR3: TGTGCCAGCAGCTTAGCGCGGGAGCAGTTCTTC. As protein: CASSLAREQFF.

V gene TRBV6-2 or TRBV6-3 combines with J gene TRBJ2-3, with D possibly TRBD2 on 6 matching bases. The CDR3 loop spans 19 amino acids. V gave up 0 bases and J gave up 4 bases, with 23 bases separating them. Germline V gene sequence: CDR1 MNHEY, CDR2 SVGEGT. The CDR3 sequence: CASSYSFDGRGIRPDTQYF. In DNA form, the CDR3 reads TGTGCCAGCAGTTACTCGTTCGACGGGAGAGGAATCAGACCAGATACGCAGTATTTT.

The rearrangement links TRBV4-1 to TRBJ2-7; 11 bases agree with TRBD2. Trimming cost V 4 bases and J 4 bases; bases outside gene matches: 3. The germline CDR1 and CDR2 sequences are MGHRA and YSYEKL. The CDR3 loop spans 14 amino acids. CDR3 in amino acids: CASSLLAGGYEQYF. The CDR3 bases are TGCGCCAGCAGCCTCCTAGCGGGAGGATACGAGCAGTACTTC.

The rearrangement uses TRBV7-9 and TRBJ2-1; D tentatively fits TRBD1 or TRBD2 (5 bases each). This CDR3 spans 15 amino acids. Germline CDR1 SEHNR, CDR2 FQNEAQ (reference sequence). V was shortened by 5 bases and J by 12 bases, with 23 bases between the two germline ends. CDR3 region: CASSLTGTSDRGQFF. The CDR3 DNA reads as TGTGCCAGCAGCCTAACCGGGACCTCCGACCGTGGGCAGTTCTTC.

The chain carries TRBV2 and TRBJ2-1; D not certain. Looked up from germline, CDR1 is SNHLY and CDR2 is FYNNEI. CDR3 length: 13 amino acids. V was trimmed by 3 bases and J by 3 bases, leaving 6 bases between them. The CDR3 bases are TGTGCCAGCAGTGATACCAGCTACAATGAGCAGTTCTTC. This codes for CASSDTSYNEQFF.

The genes are TRBV6-2 or TRBV6-3 and TRBJ1-3; D call uncertain. The V end lost 6 bases, the J end lost 8 bases, and 23 bases lay between the germline ends. The germline V gene has CDR1 MNHEY and CDR2 SVGEGT. This CDR3 comprises 16 residues. The CDR3 sequence is CASSPHGNAALDTIYF. DNA for the CDR3: TGTGCCAGCAGCCCTCATGGGAACGCAGCCCTGGACACCATATATTTT.

The V call is TRBV13, the J call TRBJ2-3; D may correspond to TRBD1 or TRBD2 (5 bases each). CDR3 length: 14 residues. V lost 2 bases to trimming and J lost 7 bases, with 13 bases between them. CDR1 and CDR2 (germline): PRHDT, FYEKMQ (reference sequence). CDR3 in DNA: TGTGCCAGCAGCTTAAGGGGCGGGTCAAATACGCAGTATTTT. This codes for CASSLRGGSNTQYF.

The gene calls are TRBV4-2 and TRBJ2-5; D may correspond to TRBD1 or TRBD2 (5 bases each). CDR1 is LGHNA, CDR2 YNFKEQ, per germline. V shed 2 bases and J shed 4 bases, with 8 bases lying between them. The CDR3 loop spans 13 amino acids. This CDR3 reads CASSQPGTETQYF. The DNA for the CDR3 is TGTGCCAGCAGCCAACCAGGGACAGAGACCCAGTACTTC.

A single count supports this clone. The chain is built from TRBV6-5 and TRBJ2-7; 11 positions agree with TRBD2. The CDR3 has 16 amino acids. CDR1 and CDR2 from the germline V gene are MNHEY and SVGAGI. V gave up 0 bases and J gave up 2 bases; unmatched junction bases: 3. This chain's CDR3 is CASSYSSGRATYEQYF. CDR3 coding DNA: TGTGCCAGCAGTTACTCTAGCGGGAGGGCGACCTACGAGCAGTACTTC.

The gene calls are TRBV11-1 and TRBJ1-3; weak D call: TRBD1 (6 bases). The CDR3 covers 16 residues. Trimming pared 5 bases from V and 0 bases from J, leaving 14 bases between. From germline, CDR1 is SGHAT and CDR2 FQDESV (reference sequence). DNA of the CDR3: TGTGCCAGCAGCGAAGGACAGAAGAGCTCTGGAAACACCATATATTTT. It specifies CASSEGQKSSGNTIYF.

For the CDR3, the DNA is TGTGCCAGCAGCCCTCCCGGAGGTCACACCGGGGAGCTGTTTTTT. It is translated as CASSPPGGHTGELFF. The chain couples TRBV7-3 to TRBJ2-2; maybe TRBD2 (5 bases). Germline V gives CDR1 SGHTA, CDR2 FQGTGA. The CDR3 consists of 15 residues. V gave up 5 bases and J gave up 3 bases, with 13 bases separating them.

The chain's CDR3 is CASSYLAVTDTQYF. CDR3 DNA sequence: TGTGCCAGCAGCTACCTAGCGGTCACAGATACGCAGTATTTT. This rearrangement joins TRBV7-2 to TRBJ2-3; 7 positions agree with TRBD2. CDR3 size: 14 residues. The trim removed 4 bases at V and 2 bases at J, leaving 3 bases unmatched. The germline gives CDR1 SGHTA, CDR2 FQGNSA.

The chain combines TRBV30 with TRBJ2-1; 7 nucleotides match TRBD1. CDR1 is GTSNPN, CDR2 SVGIG, per germline (reference sequence). V lost 2 bases, J lost 9 bases, and 10 bases stayed unmatched. This CDR3 has 14 residues. The DNA of the CDR3 is TGTGCCTGGAGTCCCCGGGACAGAATGGGTGAGCAGTTCTTC. Its translation: CAWSPRDRMGEQFF.

The chain couples TRBV4-2 to TRBJ1-1, with TRBD1 matching 7 bases. CDR3 length equals 12 residues. V was pared by 6 bases and J by 7 bases, with 5 bases of the junction left unmatched. Germline-derived CDR1 and CDR2 are LGHNA and YNFKEQ. In nucleotides, the CDR3 is TGTGCCAGCAGGCCTCAGGGGGGTGAAGCTTTCTTT. It is translated as CASRPQGGEAFF.

CDR3 region: CASSGDSYEQYF. In DNA, the CDR3 is TGTGCCAGCAGTGGGGACAGCTACGAGCAGTACTTC. The chain uses TRBV2 and TRBJ2-7; 7 bases fit TRBD1. The CDR3 contains 12 residues. The J segment lost 3 bases and the V segment lost 4 bases, leaving 0 bases of the junction unmatched. Per the germline V gene, CDR1 is SNHLY and CDR2 is FYNNEI. Supplemented by reference TRBV2 and TRBJ2-7, the full variable domain reads EPEVTQTPSHQVTQMGQEVILRCVPISNHLYFYWYRQILGQKVEFLVSFYNNEISEKSEIFDDQFSVERPDGSNFTLKIRSTKLEDSAMYFCASSGDSYEQYFGPGTRLTVT.

The chain employs TRBV5-1 and TRBJ1-1, with TRBD1 as a possible D gene (6 bases). The CDR3 runs 18 residues. Germline loops: CDR1 SGHRS, CDR2 YFSETQ. The V and J ends lost 0 bases and 3 bases respectively, with 21 bases between them. CDR3 sequence (DNA): TGCGCCAGCAGCTTGGATTCTTATGTACAGGGTTTCGACACTGAAGCTTTCTTT. Protein sequence: CASSLDSYVQGFDTEAFF.

The chain links TRBV5-1 to TRBJ2-7; 10 bases map to TRBD2. The CDR3 is 15 amino acids. The V gene end was trimmed by 4 bases and the J gene end by 7 bases; junction bases not matched to a gene: 11. CDR1 and CDR2 (germline): SGHRS, YFSETQ. The CDR3 DNA sequence: TGCGCCAGCAGCCAAAGGCTAGGACTAGCGGTTGAGCAGTACTTC. Translated, it gives CASSQRLGLAVEQYF. The variable domain in full, completed from reference TRBV5-1 and TRBJ2-7, reads KAGVTQTPRYLIKTRGQQVTLSCSPISGHRSVSWYQQTPGQGLQFLFEYFSETQRNKGNFPGRFSGRQFSNSRSEMNVSTLELGDSALYLCASSQRLGLAVEQYFGPGTRLTVT.